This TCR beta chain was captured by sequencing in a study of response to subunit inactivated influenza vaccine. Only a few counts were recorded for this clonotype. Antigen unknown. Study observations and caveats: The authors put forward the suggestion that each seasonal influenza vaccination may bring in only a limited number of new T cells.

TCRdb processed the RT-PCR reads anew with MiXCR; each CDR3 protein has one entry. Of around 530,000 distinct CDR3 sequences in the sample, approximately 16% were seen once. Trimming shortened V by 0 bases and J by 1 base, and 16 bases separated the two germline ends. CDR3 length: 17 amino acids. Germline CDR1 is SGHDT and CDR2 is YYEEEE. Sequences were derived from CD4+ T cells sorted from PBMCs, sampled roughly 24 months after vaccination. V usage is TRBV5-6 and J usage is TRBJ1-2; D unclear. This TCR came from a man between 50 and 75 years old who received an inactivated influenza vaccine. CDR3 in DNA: TGTGCCAGCAGCTTGGGCCTTGTTCTCAGAGATAACTATGGCTACACCTTC. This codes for CASSLGLVLRDNYGYTF.